This T cell receptor (beta chain) came from a study of human T cells and chemical hapten exposure. Study details: Patch testing placed 0.01% DPC on the upper back, with readings at 6 days.

TCRdb passed the RACE reads through MiXCR, listing each CDR3 protein once. Altogether over 70,000 distinct CDR3 sequences are present, about 9% being singletons, with the ten largest covering around 3.6%. As to time point: patch test 2, 6 weeks after DPC sensitization. Regarding treatment: therapeutic diphenylcyclopropenone sensitization with weekly scalp DPC. Whole-study findings and limits: Having alopecia, the donors may differ immunologically from healthy people.

On this clonotype itself: Its antigen is not identified.

The J segment lost 2 bases and the V segment lost 6 bases, leaving 10 bases of the junction unmatched. This CDR3 is 16 amino acids long. Germline V gene sequence: CDR1 MDHEN, CDR2 SYDVKM. This TCR derives from a woman between 45 and 60 years old with alopecia areata. Some clones in this sample may be carry-over from other donors' samples. The material was whole blood, obtained in connection with sensitization to the hapten diphenylcyclopropenone (DPC). The chain carries TRBV28 and TRBJ2-3, with 8 positions matching TRBD1. Written as DNA, the CDR3 is TGTGCCAGCAGCCAGGCCGGGACAGGATTCACAGATACGCAGTATTTT. Protein sequence: CASSQAGTGFTDTQYF.